This T cell receptor beta chain was profiled in a study of blood T cell repertoires in COVID-19. Study as a whole: The samples span acute and convalescent COVID-19 from the United States, Italy and Spain. T cells, B-cell-depleted T cells, or PBMCs provided the cDNA or gDNA that served as material.

The Seattle patients joined while their infection was active and were tracked longitudinally afterward. In the authors' workflow: Amplifying reference gene primers gave estimates of nucleated cell counts. Sequencing was performed with immunoSEQ multiplex PCR; in TCRdb, only in-frame clones are kept and a portion is missing. The V and J calls and clone size come from that table; D and trimming were worked out from the DNA. The sample shows tens of thousands of clones, roughly three quarters of them seen only once. The CDR3 consists of 14 residues. The germline V gene encodes CDR1 ENHRY and CDR2 SYGVKD. The V and J ends lost 6 bases and 3 bases, in that order; junction bases with no gene match: 5.

The specimen sequenced was peripheral blood. The clonotype was recovered from a man between 65 and 80 years old with COVID-19, enrolled during active disease. The chain joins TRBV10-3 to TRBJ2-7; 10 bases are a match to TRBD1. CDR3 DNA sequence: TGTGCCATCAGGGAGGACAGGGGGAGCTACGAGCAGTACTTC. This sequence encodes CAIREDRGSYEQYF.